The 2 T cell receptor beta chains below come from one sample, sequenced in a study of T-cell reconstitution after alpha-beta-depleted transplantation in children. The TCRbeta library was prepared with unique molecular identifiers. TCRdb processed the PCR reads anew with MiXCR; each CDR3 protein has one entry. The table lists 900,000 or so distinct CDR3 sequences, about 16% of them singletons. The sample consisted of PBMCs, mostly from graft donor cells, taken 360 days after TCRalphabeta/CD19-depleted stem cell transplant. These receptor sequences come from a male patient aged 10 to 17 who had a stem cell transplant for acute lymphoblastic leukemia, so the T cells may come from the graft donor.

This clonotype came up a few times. Written as DNA, the CDR3 is TGCGCCAGCAGTATTCTAGCGGGAGGGCCGGATGAGCAGTTCTTC. Translation gives CASSILAGGPDEQFF. The genes are TRBV10-1 and TRBJ2-1; 12 bases are a match to TRBD2. The CDR3 is 15 amino acids. V lost 5 bases and J lost 8; bases outside the gene matches: 7. The germline CDR1 and CDR2 sequences are WNHNN and SYGVQD (reference sequence).

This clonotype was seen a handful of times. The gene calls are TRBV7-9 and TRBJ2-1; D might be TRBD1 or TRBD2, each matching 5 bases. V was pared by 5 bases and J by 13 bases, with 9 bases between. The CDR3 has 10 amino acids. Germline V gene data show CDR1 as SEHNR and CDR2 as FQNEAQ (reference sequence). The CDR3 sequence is CASSPGAQFF. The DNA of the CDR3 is TGTGCCAGCAGCCCCGGGGCTCAGTTCTTC.